These 5 T cell receptor beta chains came from one sample sequenced in a study of shared T cell receptors in the human thymus. Clones were read by immunoSEQ multiplex PCR, and TCRdb kept only the in-frame ones, dropping some. This table holds 600,000 to 900,000 clones, approximately 85% found once. These same records also appear under a second study, on human thymus T cells.

Sequencing used thymocytes. These receptors came from a girl under three years old with a congenital heart defect.

The rearrangement uses TRBV5-6 and TRBJ1-1, with D uncertain. Germline CDR1 and CDR2: SGHDT and YYEEEE. This CDR3 comprises 12 residues. V was shortened by 0 bases and J by 7 bases, with 7 bases between the two germline ends. The CDR3: CASSLGRNEAFF. CDR3 in DNA: TGTGCCAGCAGCTTGGGGCGGAATGAAGCTTTCTTT.

The chain recombines TRBV9 with TRBJ2-7; tentative D call: TRBD2 (5 bases). Trimming pared 0 bases from V and 2 bases from J, leaving 12 bases between. This CDR3 contains 15 residues. The germline V gene has CDR1 SGDLS and CDR2 YYNGEE. This CDR3 is CASSVAFGETYEQYF. Written as DNA, the CDR3 is TGTGCCAGCAGCGTAGCGTTCGGGGAAACCTACGAGCAGTACTTC.

This clone has just a few counts. CDR3 sequence: CAIREEGQDNYGYTF. In DNA form, the CDR3 reads TGTGCCATCAGAGAGGAGGGACAGGATAACTATGGCTACACCTTC. This chain links TRBV10-3 with TRBJ1-2; TRBD1 matches at 8 bases. Per the germline V gene, CDR1 is ENHRY and CDR2 is SYGVKD. Trimming took 6 bases from V and 1 from J; bases not matched to a gene: 7. CDR3 length: 15 amino acids.

This clone was counted only a few times. The V call is TRBV5-8, the J call TRBJ1-3; D is unresolved. In germline, CDR1 is SGHTS, CDR2 YDEGEE. The germline V and J ends were trimmed by 4 bases and 5 bases, with 16 bases remaining between them. This CDR3 is built from 15 residues. CDR3: CASSAPRDSRNTIYF. The CDR3 DNA follows: TGTGCCAGCAGCGCCCCCCGAGATTCAAGAAACACCATATATTTT.

V and J are TRBV11-2 and TRBJ1-2; possibly TRBD1 for D (6 bases). CDR3 length equals 18 residues. Germline V gene data show CDR1 as SGHAT and CDR2 as FQNNGV. V was cut by 4 bases and J by 1 base, with 22 bases left in between. CDR3 sequence reads: CASSSAGTRRSFNYGYTF. CDR3 coding DNA: TGTGCCAGCAGCTCAGCCGGGACACGAAGATCCTTTAACTATGGCTACACCTTC.